The 13 T cell receptor beta chains below were found in one sample sequenced in a study of shared clonotypes between healthy human individuals (dated by TCRdb to 2019 to 2021). CD8 naive samples were CD45RO-negative cells positively selected for CCR7, giving a CD45RA+CCR7+ population that excluded TemRA cells. The library was obtained by the immunoSEQ multiplex PCR assay. TCRdb retrieved this table from immuneACCESS and kept in-frame rearrangements only. Not all clones are present; in checked studies, unresolved V genes account for under half, and no reason is known for the remainder. For this sample the table gives about 2.1 million clones, of which just under 95% were detected only once. Clones ranked in the top ten supply about 1.7% of the sample. The material sequenced was naive CD8+ T cells from PBMCs. According to the study, the label for this sample's cell subset or site signals: CD45RA+CCR7+. Receptor source: a young man in good health. Some clones in this sample may be carry-over from other donors' samples.

The V gene is TRBV7-2, the J gene TRBJ2-7; the D call may be TRBD1 or TRBD2 (5 bases each). This CDR3 spans 14 amino acids. Germline-derived CDR1 and CDR2 are SGHTA and FQGNSA. The V gene lost 4 bases and the J gene lost 2 bases, with 12 bases spanning the gap. The CDR3 nucleotides read TGTGCCAGCAGCTCTTTGGGGGAAGCCTACGAGCAGTACTTC. Translating it yields CASSSLGEAYEQYF.

The CDR3 DNA sequence: TGTGCCAGCAGCCCCCGGGACAGCGCCGTCCAAGAGACCCAGTACTTC. It encodes CASSPRDSAVQETQYF. This chain joins TRBV7-9 and TRBJ2-5, with 7 positions matching TRBD1. CDR1 SEHNR and CDR2 FQNEAQ come from the germline V gene (reference sequence). This CDR3 spans 16 amino acids. After removal of 5 bases from V and 1 base from J, the junction contained 10 bases not matched to a gene.

This clone was observed a single time. CDR3 protein: CSVEASGSGEQYF. The DNA for the CDR3 is TGCAGCGTTGAGGCTAGCGGGAGTGGCGAGCAGTACTTC. The chain links TRBV29-1 to TRBJ2-7, with 10 bases fitting TRBD2. This CDR3 region has 13 residues. V was pared by 3 bases and J by 6 bases, with 5 bases of the junction left unmatched. Looked up from germline, CDR1 is SQVTM and CDR2 is ANQGSEA.

This clone was seen only once. The gene calls are TRBV27 and TRBJ2-7; 10 positions agree with TRBD2. V was pared by 2 bases and J by 2 bases, with 6 bases of the junction left unmatched. This CDR3 has 16 amino acids. Germline CDR1 reads MNHEY; CDR2 reads SMNVEV (reference sequence). The CDR3: CASSLDRTSGTYEQYF. The CDR3 nucleotides read TGTGCCAGCAGTTTAGATAGGACTAGCGGAACCTACGAGCAGTACTTC.

V is TRBV5-1 and J is TRBJ2-1; TRBD2 is a possible D gene (6 bases). Germline lookup yields CDR1 SGHRS and CDR2 YFSETQ. Trimming shortened V by 4 bases and J by 7 bases, and 18 bases separated the two germline ends. This CDR3 contains 15 residues. As DNA, the CDR3 is TGCGCCAGCAGCCTTCTAGCGTGGGTCGGGAATGAGCAGTTCTTC. It specifies CASSLLAWVGNEQFF. Looking up the rest from reference TRBV5-1 and TRBJ2-1 gives the full variable domain: KAGVTQTPRYLIKTRGQQVTLSCSPISGHRSVSWYQQTPGQGLQFLFEYFSETQRNKGNFPGRFSGRQFSNSRSEMNVSTLELGDSALYLCASSLLAWVGNEQFFGPGTRLTVL.

The chain couples TRBV25-1 to TRBJ2-7; D call uncertain. There are 15 residues in the CDR3. Trimming stripped 3 bases from V and 2 bases from J, with 14 bases between. The germline V gene encodes CDR1 MGHDK and CDR2 SYGVNS. CDR3 bases: TGTGCCAGCAGTGATATCGTCTCCCCAGCCTACGAGCAGTACTTC. Translated: CASSDIVSPAYEQYF.

The table lists this clone with a count of one. The chain recombines TRBV5-8 with TRBJ1-4; D not resolved. Trimming stripped 3 bases from V and 7 bases from J, with 16 bases between. This CDR3 contains 15 residues. Germline V gene data show CDR1 as SGHTS and CDR2 as YDEGEE. CDR3 DNA sequence: TGTGCCAGCAGCTCCAGGCAGATCAGAAGTGAAAAACTGTTTTTT. Its translation is CASSSRQIRSEKLFF.

The genes are TRBV15 and TRBJ2-3; perhaps TRBD1 as D (5 bases). Per germline, CDR1 LNHNV and CDR2 YYDKDF (reference sequence). The V and J ends lost 6 bases and 4 bases respectively, with 11 bases between them. The CDR3 totals 13 residues. The DNA of the CDR3 is TGTGCCACCAGAAGGGGTTGGGCAGATACGCAGTATTTT. Amino acid sequence: CATRRGWADTQYF.

This clone was counted between two and nine times. The chain uses TRBV30 and TRBJ1-1; D remains ambiguous. The length of the CDR3 is 12 residues. Germline assignment: CDR1 GTSNPN and CDR2 SVGIG (reference sequence). V was pared by 0 bases and J by 5 bases, with 7 bases between. The CDR3 loop reads CAWSVLETEAFF. CDR3 sequence (DNA): TGTGCCTGGAGTGTCCTCGAAACTGAAGCTTTCTTT.

Concerning this clone itself: Within the sample, other DNA sequences also encode this same CDR3. This chain connects TRBV27 to TRBJ2-7, with D uncertain. The V end lost 3 bases, the J end lost 3 bases, and 6 bases lay between the germline ends. CDR1 and CDR2 from the germline V gene are MNHEY and SMNVEV (reference sequence). The CDR3 covers 12 residues. The CDR3 region is CASSFLGYEQYF. CDR3 nucleotide sequence: TGTGCCAGCAGTTTCCTGGGCTACGAGCAGTACTTC.

The chain joins TRBV7-9 to TRBJ2-7; D not resolved. Germline CDR1 SEHNR, CDR2 FQNEAQ (reference sequence). V was pared by 5 bases and J by 3 bases, with 5 bases between. The CDR3 has 11 amino acids. CDR3 DNA sequence: TGTGCCAGCAGCGTTGACTACGAGCAGTACTTC. It translates to CASSVDYEQYF.

This clone has just one count. The CDR3 is CASSWRLAGTSYEQYF. CDR3 coding DNA: TGCGCCAGCAGCTGGAGACTAGCGGGAACCTCCTACGAGCAGTACTTC. The chain is built from TRBV5-1 and TRBJ2-7, with TRBD2 identical over 11 bases. Germline-derived CDR1 and CDR2 are SGHRS and YFSETQ. There are 16 residues in the CDR3. V was pared by 3 bases and J by 0 bases, with 5 bases of the junction left unmatched.

V usage is TRBV14 and J usage is TRBJ1-3, with 7 nucleotides matching TRBD1. V dropped 4 bases and J dropped 0; count of bases not matched to a gene: 6. Germline V gives CDR1 SGHDN, CDR2 FVKESK. The CDR3 extends over 16 amino acids. The CDR3 protein is CASSPTGLYSGNTIYF. CDR3 DNA: TGTGCCAGCAGCCCGACAGGGCTTTACTCTGGAAACACCATATATTTT. Combining the CDR3 with reference TRBV14 and TRBJ1-3 gives the whole variable domain EAGVTQFPSHSVIEKGQTVTLRCDPISGHDNLYWYRRVMGKEIKFLLHFVKESKQDESGMPNNRFLAERTGGTYSTLKVQPAELEDSGVYFCASSPTGLYSGNTIYFGEGSWLTVV.